The TCR beta chain described here comes from a study of T cells in Graves' hyperthyroidism and ophthalmopathy. Study-level points and caveats: Blood samples included most of the expanded thyroid clonotypes exceeding 0.001.

The TCR beta CDR3 regions underwent amplification using RNA transcripts as the source. First-round RT-PCR targeting the TCR CDR3 was performed with the HTBI primer set. MiXCR, run by TCRdb on the multiplex PCR reads, gives a single entry per CDR3 protein. The data show about 640,000 distinct CDR3 sequences, about 15% seen once. This clonotype showed up many times. Its antigen is as yet unknown. Germline loops: CDR1 LNHNV, CDR2 YYDKDF (reference sequence). The V and J ends lost 5 bases and 2 bases respectively, with 12 bases between them. This CDR3 has 14 residues. The rearrangement links TRBV15 to TRBJ1-2; a weak D match, TRBD1 (5 bases). The clonotype originates from a woman aged 50 to 60 with Graves' ophthalmopathy. Source material: blood. CDR3 amino acids: CATSGTVKNYGYTF. Here the CDR3 DNA reads TGTGCCACCAGCGGGACCGTCAAAAACTATGGCTACACCTTC. Full variable domain (outside the CDR3, taken from reference TRBV15 and TRBJ1-2): DAMVIQNPRYQVTQFGKPVTLSCSQTLNHNVMYWYQQKSSQAPKLLFHYYDKDFNNEADTPDNFQSRRPNTSFCFLDIRSPGLGDTAMYLCATSGTVKNYGYTFGSGTRLTVV.